This T cell receptor beta chain was recorded in a study of T cell responses to AZD1222 COVID-19 vaccine. Study summary: Whether given at about 4 or about 12 weeks, second doses were pooled. Study findings and constraints: The span of vaccine-associated CD4 TCRs extended across spike, with dominance at 160-218 and 743-854. Spike-specific TCR depth and breadth grew after two AZD1222 doses.

The repertoire was sequenced with immunoSEQ multiplex PCR; TCRdb's copy has only in-frame clones and lacks some. The sample carries some 200,000 clones, 85% to 95% recorded once. This clone occurred a few times. The antigen remains undetermined. V was clipped by 4 bases and J by 8 bases, with 15 bases between them. Germline-derived CDR1 and CDR2 are LGHDT and YNNKEL (reference sequence). CDR3 length: 14 amino acids. The sequences come from peripheral blood, collected on day 0 of AZD1222 vaccination. This receptor was obtained from an adult in good health. The genes are TRBV3-1 (or the pseudogene TRBV3-2) and TRBJ2-1, with D possibly matching TRBD1 (5 bases). CDR3: CASSLRGLVYEQFF. The CDR3 bases are TGTGCCAGCAGCCTAAGGGGTCTAGTCTATGAGCAGTTCTTC.